This T cell receptor (beta chain) originates from a study of follicular helper T cells after annual influenza vaccination. Study-wide points: Change in circulating plasmablasts correlated with ICOS+CD38+ cTfh clonality change.

Sequenced by immunoSEQ multiplex PCR; TCRdb stores in-frame clones only, minus some. The table has more than 9,000 clones, about four fifths seen once. This CDR3 region has 15 residues. The V and J ends lost 3 bases and 1 base respectively, with 10 bases between them. Per the germline V gene, CDR1 is LGHNA and CDR2 is YNFKEQ. The time point: 2014-2015 season, 7 days after vaccination. In the case of this clone: Its antigen is not known.

The sequence came from an adult who received the influenza vaccine. The sample consisted of CXCR5- memory CD4+ T cells sorted from blood, taken 7 days after influenza vaccination. The chain employs TRBV4-2 and TRBJ1-5, with a tentative D call TRBD1 (6 bases). The CDR3 reads CASSQWTASNQPQHF. CDR3 bases: TGTGCCAGCAGCCAGTGGACAGCCAGCAATCAGCCCCAGCATTTT.